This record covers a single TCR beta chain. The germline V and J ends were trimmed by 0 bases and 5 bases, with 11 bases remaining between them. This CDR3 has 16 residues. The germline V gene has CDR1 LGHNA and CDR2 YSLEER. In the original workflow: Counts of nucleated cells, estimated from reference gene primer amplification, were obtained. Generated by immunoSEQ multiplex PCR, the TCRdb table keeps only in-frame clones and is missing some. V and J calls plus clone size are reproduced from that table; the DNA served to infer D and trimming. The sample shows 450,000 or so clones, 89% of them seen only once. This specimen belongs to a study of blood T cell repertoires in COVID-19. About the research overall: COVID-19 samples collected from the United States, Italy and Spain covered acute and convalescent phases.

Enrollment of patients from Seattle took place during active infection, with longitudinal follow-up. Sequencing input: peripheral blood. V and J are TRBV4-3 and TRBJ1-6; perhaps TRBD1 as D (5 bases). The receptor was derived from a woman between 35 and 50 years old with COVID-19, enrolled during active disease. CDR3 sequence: CASSQDKGADNSPLHF. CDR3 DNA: TGCGCCAGCAGCCAAGATAAAGGGGCGGATAATTCACCCCTCCACTTT.